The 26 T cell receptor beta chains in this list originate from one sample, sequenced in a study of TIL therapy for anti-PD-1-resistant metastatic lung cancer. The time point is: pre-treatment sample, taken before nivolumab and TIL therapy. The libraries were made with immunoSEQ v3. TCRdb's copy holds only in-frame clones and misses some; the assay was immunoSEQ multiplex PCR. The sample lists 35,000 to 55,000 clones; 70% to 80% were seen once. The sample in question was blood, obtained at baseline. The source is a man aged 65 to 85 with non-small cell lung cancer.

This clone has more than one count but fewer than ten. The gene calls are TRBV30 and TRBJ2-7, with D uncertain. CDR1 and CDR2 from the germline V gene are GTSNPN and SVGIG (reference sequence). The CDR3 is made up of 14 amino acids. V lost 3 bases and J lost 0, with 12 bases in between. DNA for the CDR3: TGTGCCTGGAGGAACAGAATAACCTCCTACGAGCAGTACTTC. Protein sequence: CAWRNRITSYEQYF.

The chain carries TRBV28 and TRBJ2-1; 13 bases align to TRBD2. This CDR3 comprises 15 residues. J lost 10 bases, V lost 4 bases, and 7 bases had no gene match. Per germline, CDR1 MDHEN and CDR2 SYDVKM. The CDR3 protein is CASSSRTSGRYEQFF. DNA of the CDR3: TGTGCCAGCAGTTCCCGGACTAGCGGGAGATACGAGCAGTTCTTC.

The CDR3 loop is CASSLWTGTGELFF. The CDR3, as DNA: TGTGCCAGCAGCTTATGGACAGGGACCGGGGAGCTGTTTTTT. The V gene is TRBV5-6, the J gene TRBJ2-2; TRBD1 matches at 8 bases. J lost 5 bases, V lost 2 bases, and 2 bases had no gene match. The CDR3 has 14 amino acids. Germline loops: CDR1 SGHDT, CDR2 YYEEEE.

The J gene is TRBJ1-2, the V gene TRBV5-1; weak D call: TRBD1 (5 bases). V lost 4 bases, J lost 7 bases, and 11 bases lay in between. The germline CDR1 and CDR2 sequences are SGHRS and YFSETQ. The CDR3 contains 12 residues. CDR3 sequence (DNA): TGCGCCAGCAGCGCCGGGACGGGTGGCTACACCTTC. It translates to CASSAGTGGYTF.

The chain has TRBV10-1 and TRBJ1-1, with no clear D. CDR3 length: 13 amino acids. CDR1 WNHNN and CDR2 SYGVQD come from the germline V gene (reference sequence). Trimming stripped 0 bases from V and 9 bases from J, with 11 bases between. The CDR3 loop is CASSESRNTQAFF. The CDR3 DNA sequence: TGCGCCAGCAGTGAGTCGAGGAATACTCAAGCTTTCTTT.

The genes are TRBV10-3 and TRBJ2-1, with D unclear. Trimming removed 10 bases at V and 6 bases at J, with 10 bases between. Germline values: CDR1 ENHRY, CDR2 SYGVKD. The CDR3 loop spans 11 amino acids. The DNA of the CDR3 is TGTGCCACCGCCTCTATCAATGAGCAGTTCTTC. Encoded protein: CATASINEQFF.

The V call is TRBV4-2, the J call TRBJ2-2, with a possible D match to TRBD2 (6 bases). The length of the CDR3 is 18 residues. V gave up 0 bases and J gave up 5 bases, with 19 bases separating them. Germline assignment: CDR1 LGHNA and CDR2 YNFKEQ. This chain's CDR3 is CASSQEGRGRTGTGELFF. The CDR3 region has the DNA TGTGCCAGCAGCCAAGAAGGACGAGGGAGGACCGGTACCGGGGAGCTGTTTTTT.

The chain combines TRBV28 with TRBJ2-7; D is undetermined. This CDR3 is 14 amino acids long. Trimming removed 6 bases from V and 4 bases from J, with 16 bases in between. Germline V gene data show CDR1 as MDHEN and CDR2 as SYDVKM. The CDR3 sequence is CASRTPRGAYEQYF. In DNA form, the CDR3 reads TGTGCCAGCAGGACCCCTCGTGGAGCATACGAGCAGTACTTC.

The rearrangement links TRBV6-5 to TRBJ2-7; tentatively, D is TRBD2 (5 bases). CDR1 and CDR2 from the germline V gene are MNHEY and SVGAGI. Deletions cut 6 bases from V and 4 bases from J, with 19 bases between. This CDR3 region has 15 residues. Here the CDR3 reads CASSLSALRTYEQYF. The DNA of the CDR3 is TGTGCCAGCAGCCTTAGCGCCCTGAGGACTTACGAGCAGTACTTC.

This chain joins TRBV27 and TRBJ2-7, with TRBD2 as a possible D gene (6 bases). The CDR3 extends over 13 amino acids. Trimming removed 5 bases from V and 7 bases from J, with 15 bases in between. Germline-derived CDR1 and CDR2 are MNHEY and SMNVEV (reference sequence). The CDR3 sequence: CASSPGLPSEQYF. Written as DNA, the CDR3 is TGTGCCAGCAGTCCGGGACTTCCTTCGGAGCAGTACTTC.

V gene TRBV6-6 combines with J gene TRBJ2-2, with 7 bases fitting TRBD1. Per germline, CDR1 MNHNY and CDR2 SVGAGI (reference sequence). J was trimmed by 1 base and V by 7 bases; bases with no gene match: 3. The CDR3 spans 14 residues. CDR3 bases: TGTGCCAGCACCGGGACAGTGAACACCGGGGAGCTGTTTTTT. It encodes CASTGTVNTGELFF.

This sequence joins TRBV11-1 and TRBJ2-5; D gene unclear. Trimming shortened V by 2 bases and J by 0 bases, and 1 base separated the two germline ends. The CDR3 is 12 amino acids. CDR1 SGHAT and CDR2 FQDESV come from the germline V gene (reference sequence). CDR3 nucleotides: TGTGCCAGCAGCTTATACCAAGAGACCCAGTACTTC. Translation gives CASSLYQETQYF.

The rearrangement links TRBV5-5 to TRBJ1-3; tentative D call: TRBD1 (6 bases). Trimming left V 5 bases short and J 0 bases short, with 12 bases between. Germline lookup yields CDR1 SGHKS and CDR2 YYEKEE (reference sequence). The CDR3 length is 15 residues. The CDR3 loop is CASSEGHHSGNTIYF. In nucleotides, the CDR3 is TGTGCCAGCAGTGAGGGACACCACTCTGGAAACACCATATATTTT.

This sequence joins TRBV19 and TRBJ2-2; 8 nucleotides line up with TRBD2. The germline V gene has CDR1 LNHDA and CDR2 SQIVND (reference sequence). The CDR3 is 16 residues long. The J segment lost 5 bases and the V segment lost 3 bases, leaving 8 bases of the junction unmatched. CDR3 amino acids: CASSILAGGRTGELFF. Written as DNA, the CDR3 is TGTGCCAGTAGTATCCTGGCGGGAGGAAGAACCGGGGAGCTGTTTTTT.

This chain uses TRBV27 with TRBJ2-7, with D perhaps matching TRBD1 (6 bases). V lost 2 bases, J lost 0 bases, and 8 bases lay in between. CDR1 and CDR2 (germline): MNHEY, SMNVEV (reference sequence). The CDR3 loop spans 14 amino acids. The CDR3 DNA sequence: TGTGCCAGCAGTTTAAGGGACACCTCCTACGAGCAGTACTTC. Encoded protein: CASSLRDTSYEQYF.

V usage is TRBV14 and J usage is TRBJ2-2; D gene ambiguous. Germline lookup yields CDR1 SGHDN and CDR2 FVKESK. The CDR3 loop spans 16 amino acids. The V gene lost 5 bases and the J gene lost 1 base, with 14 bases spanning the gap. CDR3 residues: CASSYFLGMNTGELFF. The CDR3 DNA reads TGTGCCAGCAGCTACTTCTTAGGGATGAACACCGGGGAGCTGTTTTTT.

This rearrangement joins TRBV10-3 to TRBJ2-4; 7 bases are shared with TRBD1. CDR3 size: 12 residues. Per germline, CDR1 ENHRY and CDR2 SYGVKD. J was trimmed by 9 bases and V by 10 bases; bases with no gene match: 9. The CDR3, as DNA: TGTGCCACTAAAGAGACAGGGTCCATTCAGTACTTC. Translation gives CATKETGSIQYF.

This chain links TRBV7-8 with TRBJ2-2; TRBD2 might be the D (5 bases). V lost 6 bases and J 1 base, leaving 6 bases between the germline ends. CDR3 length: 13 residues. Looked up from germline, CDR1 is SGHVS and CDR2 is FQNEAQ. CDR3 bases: TGTGCCAGCAGAAGCGGGAACACCGGGGAGCTGTTTTTT. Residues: CASRSGNTGELFF.

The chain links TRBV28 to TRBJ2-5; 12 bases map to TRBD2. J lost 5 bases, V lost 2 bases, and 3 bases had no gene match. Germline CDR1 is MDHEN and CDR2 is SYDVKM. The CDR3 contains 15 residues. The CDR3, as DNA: TGTGCCAGCAGTTTACTAGCGGGAGGGCCGGAGACCCAGTACTTC. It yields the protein CASSLLAGGPETQYF.

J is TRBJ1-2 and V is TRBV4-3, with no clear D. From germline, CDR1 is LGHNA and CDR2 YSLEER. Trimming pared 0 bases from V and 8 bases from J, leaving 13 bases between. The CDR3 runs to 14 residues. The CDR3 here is CASSQEVRLGGYTF. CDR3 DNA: TGCGCCAGCAGCCAAGAAGTCCGGCTAGGAGGCTACACCTTC.

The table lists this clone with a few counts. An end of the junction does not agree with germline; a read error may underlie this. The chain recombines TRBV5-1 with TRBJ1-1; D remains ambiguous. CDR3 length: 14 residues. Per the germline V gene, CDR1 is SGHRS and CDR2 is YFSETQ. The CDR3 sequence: CASRLDASNTEAFF. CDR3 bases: TGCGCCAGCAGATTGGACGCATCGAACACTGAAGCTTTCTTT.

CDR3 in amino acids: CASSLFSGTVETQYF. The CDR3 DNA follows: TGTGCCAGCAGTTTATTTTCCGGGACCGTTGAGACCCAGTACTTC. The J gene is TRBJ2-5, the V gene TRBV5-5; the D gene could be TRBD1 or TRBD2 (5 bases each). Between the trimmed V and J ends, which lost 5 bases and 5 bases, there was a span of 19 bases. The CDR3 covers 15 residues. Germline V lookup: CDR1 SGHKS, CDR2 YYEKEE (reference sequence).

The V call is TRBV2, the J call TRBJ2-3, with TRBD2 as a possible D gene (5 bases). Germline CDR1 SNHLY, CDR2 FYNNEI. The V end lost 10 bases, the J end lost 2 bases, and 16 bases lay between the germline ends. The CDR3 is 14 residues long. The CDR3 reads CATRGSGLTDTQYF. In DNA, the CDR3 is TGTGCCACTAGAGGTAGTGGACTCACAGATACGCAGTATTTT. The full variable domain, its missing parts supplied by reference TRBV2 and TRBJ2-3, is EPEVTQTPSHQVTQMGQEVILRCVPISNHLYFYWYRQILGQKVEFLVSFYNNEISEKSEIFDDQFSVERPDGSNFTLKIRSTKLEDSAMYFCATRGSGLTDTQYFGPGTRLTVL.

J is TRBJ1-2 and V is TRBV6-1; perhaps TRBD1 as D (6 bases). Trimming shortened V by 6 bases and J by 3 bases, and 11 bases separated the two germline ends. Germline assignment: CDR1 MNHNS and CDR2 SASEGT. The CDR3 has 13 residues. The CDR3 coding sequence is TGTGCCAGCAGGCTACAGGGAGACTATGGCTACACCTTC. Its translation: CASRLQGDYGYTF.

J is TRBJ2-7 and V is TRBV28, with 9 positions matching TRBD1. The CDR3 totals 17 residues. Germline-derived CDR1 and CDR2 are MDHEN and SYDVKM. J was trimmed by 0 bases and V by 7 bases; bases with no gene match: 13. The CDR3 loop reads CASTPGQGSIYSYEQYF. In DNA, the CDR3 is TGTGCCAGCACCCCGGGACAGGGATCCATATACTCCTACGAGCAGTACTTC.

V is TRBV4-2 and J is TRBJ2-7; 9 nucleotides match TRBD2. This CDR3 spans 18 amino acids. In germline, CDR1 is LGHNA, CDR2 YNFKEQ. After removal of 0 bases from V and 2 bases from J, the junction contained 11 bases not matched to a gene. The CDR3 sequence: CASSQDPSLAGLTYEQYF. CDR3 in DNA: TGTGCCAGCAGCCAAGATCCAAGTCTAGCGGGATTAACCTACGAGCAGTACTTC.